Presented here are 6 T cell receptor beta chains from one specimen sequenced in a study of blood T cell repertoires in COVID-19. The protocol was immunoSEQ multiplex PCR, while the TCRdb copy is restricted to in-frame clones and leaves out a portion. The sample holds around 250,000 clones, roughly 80% seen once. Source material: peripheral blood. These receptors came from a man in his 60s who had recovered from COVID-19.

The genes are TRBV19 and TRBJ1-2; D unresolved. CDR3 length equals 13 residues. Germline CDR1 LNHDA, CDR2 SQIVND (reference sequence). Trimming stripped 5 bases from V and 0 bases from J, with 7 bases between. CDR3 region: CASSPGANYGYTF. In DNA, the CDR3 is TGTGCCAGTAGTCCCGGGGCTAACTATGGCTACACCTTC.

V is TRBV5-1 and J is TRBJ1-1; D is unclear. This CDR3 is 16 amino acids long. V dropped 0 bases and J dropped 2 bases, with 14 bases sitting between them. Germline-derived CDR1 and CDR2 are SGHRS and YFSETQ. The CDR3 reads CASSLAGGEGNTEAFF. Here the CDR3 DNA reads TGCGCCAGCAGCTTGGCCGGCGGGGAGGGTAACACTGAAGCTTTCTTT.

The chain links TRBV10-3 to TRBJ1-4; tentatively, D is TRBD1 (5 bases). The CDR3 has 13 amino acids. Germline V gene data show CDR1 as ENHRY and CDR2 as SYGVKD. The V end was cut by 5 bases, the J end by 2 bases, with 6 bases between. The CDR3 reads CAISRGTNEKLFF. CDR3 DNA: TGTGCCATCAGTAGGGGTACTAATGAAAAACTGTTTTTT.

DNA of the CDR3: TGTGCCAGCAGCCGACAGGCATCACAAGAGACCCAGTACTTC. Translated, it gives CASSRQASQETQYF. The chain recombines TRBV7-9 with TRBJ2-5; a possible D gene is TRBD1 (6 bases). Germline CDR1 is SEHNR and CDR2 is FQNEAQ (reference sequence). V was cut by 5 bases and J by 2 bases, with 12 bases left in between. The CDR3 covers 14 residues. Variable domain in full (rest from reference TRBV7-9 and TRBJ2-5): DTGVSQNPRHKITKRGQNVTFRCDPISEHNRLYWYRQTLGQGPEFLTYFQNEAQLEKSRLLSDRFSAERPKGSFSTLEIQRTEQGDSAMYLCASSRQASQETQYFGPGTRLLVL.

In this sample, this clone turned up once. This rearrangement joins TRBV9 to TRBJ1-2, with D perhaps matching TRBD1 (5 bases). The CDR3 has 13 amino acids. Germline V CDR1 and CDR2: SGDLS, YYNGEE. Trimming pared 4 bases from V and 5 bases from J, leaving 12 bases between. The CDR3 here is CASSHGRGYGYTF. As DNA, the CDR3 is TGTGCCAGCAGCCACGGAAGGGGATATGGCTACACCTTC.

This sequence joins TRBV5-4 and TRBJ2-7, with D perhaps matching TRBD1 (6 bases). With 3 bases removed from V and 0 bases from J, the gap between germline ends came to 13 bases. The CDR3 runs 15 residues. The V gene's germline CDR1 is SGHNT and CDR2 YYREEE (reference sequence). The CDR3 DNA sequence: TGTGCCAGCAGCTCGAAACAGGGAACCTCCTACGAGCAGTACTTC. It specifies CASSSKQGTSYEQYF.